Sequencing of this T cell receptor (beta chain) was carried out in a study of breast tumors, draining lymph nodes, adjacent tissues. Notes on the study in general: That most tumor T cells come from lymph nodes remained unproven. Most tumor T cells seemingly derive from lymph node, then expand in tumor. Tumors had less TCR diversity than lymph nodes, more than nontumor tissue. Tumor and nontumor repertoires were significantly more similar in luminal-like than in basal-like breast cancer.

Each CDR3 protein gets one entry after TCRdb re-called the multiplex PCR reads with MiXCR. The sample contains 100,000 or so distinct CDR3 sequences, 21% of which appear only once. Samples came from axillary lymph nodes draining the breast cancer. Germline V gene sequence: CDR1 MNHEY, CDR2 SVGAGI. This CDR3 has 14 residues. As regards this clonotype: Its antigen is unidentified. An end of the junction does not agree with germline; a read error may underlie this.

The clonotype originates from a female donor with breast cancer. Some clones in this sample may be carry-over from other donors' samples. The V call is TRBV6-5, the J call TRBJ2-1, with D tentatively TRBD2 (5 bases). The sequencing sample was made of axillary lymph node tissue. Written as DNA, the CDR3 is TGTACCAGCAGCGCGGGCGGCTCCTACAATGAGCAGTTCTTC. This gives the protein CTSSAGGSYNEQFF.